This record looks at one T cell receptor beta chain sequence and its context. This entry belongs to a study of cytomegalovirus exposure and HLA in healthy donors. The ends were cut back, 6 bases at V and 5 bases at J, with 7 bases in the middle. This CDR3 comprises 11 residues. Germline values: CDR1 SGHAT, CDR2 FQNNGV. PCR involved 60 Vbeta and 13 Jbeta primers. Generated by immunoSEQ multiplex PCR, the TCRdb table keeps only in-frame clones and is missing some. The data show about 200,000 clones, over 65% seen once. This receptor was obtained from a woman aged 30 to 39 in good health and CMV-seronegative. The chain combines TRBV11-2 with TRBJ2-5; D uncertain. Sequencing input: PBMCs. CDR3 in DNA: TGTGCCAGCAGATATCAGGAGACCCAGTACTTC. Protein sequence: CASRYQETQYF.